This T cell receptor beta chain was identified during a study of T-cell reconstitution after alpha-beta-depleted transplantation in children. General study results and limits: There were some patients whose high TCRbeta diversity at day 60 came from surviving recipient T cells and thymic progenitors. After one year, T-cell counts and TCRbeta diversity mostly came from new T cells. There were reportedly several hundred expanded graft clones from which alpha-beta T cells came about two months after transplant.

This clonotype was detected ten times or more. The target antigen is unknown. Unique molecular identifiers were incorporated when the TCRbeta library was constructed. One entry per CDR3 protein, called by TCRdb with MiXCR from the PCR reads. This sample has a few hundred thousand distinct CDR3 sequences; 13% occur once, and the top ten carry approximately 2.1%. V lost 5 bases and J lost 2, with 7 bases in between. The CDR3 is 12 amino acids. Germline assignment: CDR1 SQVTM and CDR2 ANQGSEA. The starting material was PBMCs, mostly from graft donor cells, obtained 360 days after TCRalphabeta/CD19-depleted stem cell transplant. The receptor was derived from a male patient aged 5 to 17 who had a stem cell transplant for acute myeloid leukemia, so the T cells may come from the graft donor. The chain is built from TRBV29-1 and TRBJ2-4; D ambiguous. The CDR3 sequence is CSVKGTKNIQYF. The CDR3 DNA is TGCAGCGTTAAGGGTACCAAAAACATTCAGTACTTC.